These 7 T cell receptor beta chains came from one sample sequenced in a study of OX40 agonist ivuxolimab in advanced cancers. Only in-frame clones appear in the TCRdb table, and some are missing; sequencing was by immunoSEQ multiplex PCR. The data contain about 70,000 clones, 86% of them seen just once; the ten biggest clones take up approximately 2.5%. This specimen consisted of CD4+ or CD8+ T cells sorted from blood, obtained in a trial of the OX40 agonist ivuxolimab. These receptor sequences come from an adult with an advanced solid tumor such as melanoma, head and neck, liver or kidney cancer.

This clone appeared a few times. The gene calls are TRBV2 and TRBJ2-7; the match to TRBD1 covers 7 bases. The CDR3 length is 14 residues. Germline V gives CDR1 SNHLY, CDR2 FYNNEI. V gave up 7 bases and J gave up 5 bases; unmatched junction bases: 11. The CDR3 reads CASKFEGARNEQYF. As DNA, the CDR3 is TGTGCCAGCAAGTTTGAGGGGGCGAGGAACGAGCAGTACTTC.

The chain carries TRBV30 and TRBJ1-4; 7 bases are a match to TRBD1. V lost 1 base and J lost 5; bases outside the gene matches: 10. The CDR3 totals 16 residues. In germline, CDR1 is GTSNPN, CDR2 SVGIG (reference sequence). CDR3 in amino acids: CAWSGGVGTANEKLFF. CDR3 coding DNA: TGTGCCTGGAGTGGTGGTGTCGGGACAGCAAATGAAAAACTGTTTTTT.

The V gene is TRBV28, the J gene TRBJ1-5; D gene uncertain. V was shortened by 8 bases and J by 6 bases, with 17 bases between the two germline ends. Germline CDR1 and CDR2: MDHEN and SYDVKM. The CDR3 is 14 amino acids. CDR3 region: CASRLRRAGQPQHF. As DNA, the CDR3 is TGTGCCAGCCGCCTCCGTAGGGCGGGTCAGCCCCAGCATTTT.

The rearrangement joins TRBV6-5 to TRBJ2-7, with 7 bases fitting TRBD1. This CDR3 is 13 amino acids long. Trimming at V came to 8 bases and at J to 3 bases, leaving 7 bases not matched to a gene. Germline V CDR1 and CDR2: MNHEY, SVGAGI. The CDR3 DNA is TGTGCCAGCTTTGGGGACAGCTACTACGAGCAGTACTTC. Translating gives CASFGDSYYEQYF.

This clone showed up just once. This chain connects TRBV27 to TRBJ2-1; 8 bases match TRBD1. The germline V gene has CDR1 MNHEY and CDR2 SMNVEV (reference sequence). The CDR3 length is 14 residues. V shed 5 bases, J shed 9 bases, and the junction held 9 bases outside the gene matches. CDR3 residues: CASSIQGGLGEQFF. The CDR3 region has the DNA TGTGCCAGCAGTATACAGGGGGGACTGGGTGAGCAGTTCTTC.

The chain has TRBV4-3 and TRBJ2-3; D not certain. This CDR3 region has 15 residues. V dropped 2 bases and J dropped 4 bases, with 13 bases sitting between them. From germline, CDR1 is LGHNA and CDR2 YSLEER. The CDR3 coding sequence is TGCGCCAGCAGCCAAAGAAGCGATGGGGCAGATACGCAGTATTTT. Amino acids: CASSQRSDGADTQYF.

Worth noting for this clone: One end of the junction fails to match germline, which may point to a read error. The chain carries TRBV9 and TRBJ2-2; possible D gene TRBD2, 5 bases. Per the germline V gene, CDR1 is SGDLS and CDR2 is YYNGEE. The CDR3 totals 17 residues. This chain's CDR3 is CASRVAPGLIVGGELFF. Written as DNA, the CDR3 is TGTGCCAGCCGCGTAGCTCCGGGGTTAATCGTTGGGGGGGAGCTGTTTTTT.